This TCR beta chain was found in a study of cytomegalovirus exposure and HLA in healthy donors. This clone was found a few times. Trimming stripped 5 bases from V and 3 bases from J, with 19 bases between. The CDR3 totals 16 residues. Germline lookup yields CDR1 SEHNR and CDR2 FQNEAQ (reference sequence). The PCR ran on 60 Vbeta and 13 Jbeta primers. The protocol was immunoSEQ multiplex PCR, while the TCRdb copy is restricted to in-frame clones and leaves out a portion. The sample lists under 200,000 clones; about four fifths were seen once. Source material: PBMCs. This chain uses TRBV7-9 with TRBJ1-1; the D gene is possibly TRBD1 (5 bases). This clonotype was sampled from a woman between 18 and 29 years old in good health and CMV-seronegative. The CDR3 region has the DNA TGTGCCAGCAGCCCACCAGGGTCTTTCGAGGACACTGAAGCTTTCTTT. This gives the protein CASSPPGSFEDTEAFF. Complete variable domain (other parts from reference TRBV7-9 and TRBJ1-1): DTGVSQNPRHKITKRGQNVTFRCDPISEHNRLYWYRQTLGQGPEFLTYFQNEAQLEKSRLLSDRFSAERPKGSFSTLEIQRTEQGDSAMYLCASSPPGSFEDTEAFFGQGTRLTVV.